One and the same sample provided the 3 T cell receptor beta chains below, sequenced in a study of cytomegalovirus exposure and HLA in healthy donors. Repertoires were generated with immunoSEQ multiplex PCR, while TCRdb's copy carries only in-frame clones and drops some. The repertoire consists of around 50,000 clones, with 93% occurring once and the leading ten covering 5.8%. Sequenced sample: PBMCs. All receptors derive from a woman between 18 and 29 years old in good health and CMV-seronegative.

This chain links TRBV7-9 with TRBJ1-3, with D possibly being TRBD1 (5 bases). This CDR3 is built from 16 residues. Germline-derived CDR1 and CDR2 are SEHNR and FQNEAQ (reference sequence). Trimming removed 3 bases from V and 4 bases from J, with 16 bases in between. The CDR3 region has the DNA TGTGCCAGCAGCTTGGACATTCTGTTGCGCGGAAACACCATATATTTT. Translated: CASSLDILLRGNTIYF. The full variable domain, its missing parts supplied by reference TRBV7-9 and TRBJ1-3, is DTGVSQNPRHKITKRGQNVTFRCDPISEHNRLYWYRQTLGQGPEFLTYFQNEAQLEKSRLLSDRFSAERPKGSFSTLEIQRTEQGDSAMYLCASSLDILLRGNTIYFGEGSWLTVV.

The V call is TRBV10-1, the J call TRBJ2-1; 8 positions match TRBD2. The V gene end was trimmed by 0 bases and the J gene end by 6 bases; junction bases not matched to a gene: 10. CDR3 length equals 17 residues. Germline V gene data show CDR1 as WNHNN and CDR2 as SYGVQD (reference sequence). The DNA of the CDR3 is TGCGCCAGCAGTGAGTCTCGGTCCGGGAGGGCCTTCAATGAGCAGTTCTTC. Residues: CASSESRSGRAFNEQFF.

V gene TRBV7-3 combines with J gene TRBJ2-7, with a tentative D call TRBD1 (6 bases). Germline V gene lookup returns CDR1 SGHTA and CDR2 FQGTGA. The V end was cut by 4 bases, the J end by 0 bases, with 13 bases between. This CDR3 spans 15 amino acids. The CDR3 loop is CASSSPTGISYEQYF. CDR3 in DNA: TGTGCCAGCAGCTCGCCGACAGGAATCTCCTACGAGCAGTACTTC.